Listed here are 4 T cell receptor beta chains from one sample, sequenced in a study of blood T cell repertoires in COVID-19. Sequencing used immunoSEQ multiplex PCR; TCRdb keeps in-frame clones, though not all of them. Altogether fewer than 250,000 clones are present, 88% being singletons, with the ten largest covering approximately 4.4%. Sequencing was performed on peripheral blood. These receptors were taken from a human donor in a cohort sampled during active COVID-19.

The V call is TRBV6-5, the J call TRBJ1-1; D is unresolved. Per the germline V gene, CDR1 is MNHEY and CDR2 is SVGAGI. The CDR3 covers 11 residues. Trimming pared 10 bases from V and 1 base from J, leaving 7 bases between. CDR3 sequence (DNA): TGTGCCACCTTGCGGAACACTGAAGCTTTCTTT. It is translated as CATLRNTEAFF.

V gene TRBV10-1 combines with J gene TRBJ2-3, with TRBD2 matching over 9 bases. The length of the CDR3 is 14 residues. V shed 6 bases, J shed 5 bases, and the junction held 6 bases outside the gene matches. The germline gives CDR1 WNHNN, CDR2 SYGVQD (reference sequence). In DNA, the CDR3 is TGCGCCAGCAGCAGGGGACTAGCAGAAGATACGCAGTATTTT. Its translation is CASSRGLAEDTQYF.

The CDR3 loop is CASSGLVINEQFF. The CDR3 nucleotides read TGTGCCAGCAGTGGCCTAGTGATTAATGAGCAGTTCTTC. The V call is TRBV6-2 or TRBV6-3, the J call TRBJ2-1; D is undetermined. Trimming pared 5 bases from V and 7 bases from J, leaving 12 bases between. There are 13 residues in the CDR3. Looked up from germline, CDR1 is MNHEY and CDR2 is SVGEGT.

The CDR3 DNA reads TGCGCCAGCGAAGAAGGCGCGGCCGGGGAGCTGTTTTTT. It yields the protein CASEEGAAGELFF. V is TRBV5-1 and J is TRBJ2-2; D is unresolved. There are 13 residues in the CDR3. The germline V gene has CDR1 SGHRS and CDR2 YFSETQ. V was pared by 7 bases and J by 6 bases, with 13 bases between.